A selection of T cell receptor beta chains follows, all from one sample in a study of control samples from healthy donors and cancer patients. TCRdb keeps only in-frame clones here, not all; method: immunoSEQ multiplex PCR. The table shows 70,000 to 90,000 clones, with about 90% occurring only once. Input material: PBMCs. These receptors were obtained from an older woman with head and neck cancer. The CDR3 runs from the conserved cysteine through the conserved F or W. The D gene is left open where the match is weak.

TRBD2 TRBJ2-7 TRBV7-3 CASSLPIISGKFATHEQYF TGTGCCAGCAGCTTACCTATTATTAGCGGGAAATTTGCGACCCACGAGCAGTACTTC
TRBD1 TRBJ1-1 TRBV7-9 CASSLGDGTGGNTEAFF TGTGCCAGCAGCTTAGGGGACGGTACAGGGGGGAACACTGAAGCTTTCTTT
- TRBJ1-6 TRBV3-1/TRBV3-2 CASSQERTKSLHF TGTGCCAGCAGCCAAGAACGCACCAAATCCCTCCACTTT
- TRBJ1-5 TRBV18 CASSSGQNNQPQHF TGTGCCAGCTCGTCAGGACAGAACAATCAGCCCCAGCATTTT
- TRBJ2-3 TRBV4-3 CASSQQWTFTDTQYF TGCGCCAGCAGCCAGCAATGGACCTTCACAGATACGCAGTATTTT
- TRBJ1-1 TRBV5-4 CASSLEGTEAFF TGTGCCAGCAGCCTAGAGGGCACTGAAGCTTTCTTT
- TRBJ1-4 TRBV4-3 CASSQDLGASNEKLFF TGCGCCAGCAGCCAAGATCTAGGGGCCTCTAATGAAAAACTGTTTTTT
- TRBJ2-7 TRBV7-9 CASSRQGSLYEQYF TGTGCCAGCAGCCGCCAGGGTTCCCTCTACGAGCAGTACTTC
TRBD2 TRBJ2-1 TRBV28 CASSPRAGVSHNEQFF TGTGCCAGCAGTCCACGAGCGGGAGTAAGCCACAATGAGCAGTTCTTC
TRBD1 TRBJ2-1 TRBV19 CASERQGRNNEQFF TGTGCCAGCGAGCGACAGGGGCGAAACAATGAGCAGTTCTTC
- TRBJ2-1 TRBV7-9 CASSSRERATYNEQFF TGTGCCAGCAGCTCTAGGGAGCGGGCCACCTACAATGAGCAGTTCTTC
- TRBJ2-5 TRBV7-8 CASSLKQVATQYF TGTGCCAGCAGCTTAAAGCAGGTCGCGACCCAGTACTTC
TRBD1 TRBJ2-5 TRBV19 CASSFSGGGKETQYF TGTGCCAGTAGTTTCTCAGGGGGCGGAAAAGAGACCCAGTACTTC